The rows below give T cell receptor beta chains drawn from one sample of a study of tumor and adjacent non-tumor tissue in lung cancer. TCRdb ran MiXCR on the multiplex PCR reads and lists one entry per CDR3 protein. This sample has 60,000 or so distinct CDR3 sequences; 61% occur once, and the top ten carry more than 30%. The sample was distant non-tumor lung tissue. The receptors were gathered from a man between 65 and 85 years old with non-small cell lung cancer. The CDR3 runs from the conserved cysteine through the conserved F or W. A D gene is named only where the DNA matches it firmly. Size tells how often a clone was seen (once, few, many) or the class of an expanded clone, and some rows leave it out.

-	TRBV12-3/TRBV12-4	TRBD2	TRBJ2-5	TGTGCCAGCAGCCGGACGGGTCGGGGGGGTGAGACCCAGTATTTC	CASSRTGRGGETQYF
once	TRBV6-5	-	TRBJ2-4	TGTGCCAACAGTTATGACAAAAAAAACGTTCAGTACTTC	CANSYDKKNVQYF
many	TRBV5-4	TRBD2	TRBJ2-2	TGTGCCAGCAGCTTTCAGGCCGGGGGGGCCAGGATCGGCACCGGGGAGCTGTTTTTT	CASSFQAGGARIGTGELFF
many	TRBV6-1	TRBD1	TRBJ2-7	TGTGCCAGCAGCCGAGGACAGGCCTACGAGCAGTACTTC	CASSRGQAYEQYF
few	TRBV7-3	-	TRBJ2-2	TGTGCCAGCAGCTTAGAGGCGAGCGGGGAGCTGTTTTTT	CASSLEASGELFF
few	TRBV19	TRBD2	TRBJ2-1	TGTGCCAGTAGACTAGCGGGCCGACGTTACAATGAGCAGTTCTTC	CASRLAGRRYNEQFF
once	TRBV11-3	TRBD1	TRBJ2-7	TGTGCCTGCAGCCCTGCCGGGACAGTGGCCTACAAGCAGTACTTC	CACSPAGTVAYKQYF
-	TRBV4-1	TRBD2	TRBJ2-1	TGCGCCAGTAGCCAAGATTTCGGCGGGAGGCGGATGAGCGATGTGCAGTTCTTC	CASSQDFGGRRMSDVQFF
few	TRBV20-1	TRBD2	TRBJ2-3	TGCAGTGCTAGATTTCCTAGCGGTAACACAGATACGCAGTATTTT	CSARFPSGNTDTQYF
medium-sized	TRBV30	-	TRBJ2-7	TGTGCCTGGACCCCCGGCGGATACGAGCAGTACTTC	CAWTPGGYEQYF
-	TRBV4-2	TRBD2	TRBJ2-2	TGTGCCAGCAGCCCCATGGGAAGCGGGGAGCTGTCTTTT	CASSPMGSGELSF
-	TRBV10-3	-	TRBJ2-1	TGTACCATCAGTCCTACCAGCGGTAGGGGGAACAATGAGCAGTTCTTC	CTISPTSGRGNNEQFF
-	TRBV7-8	-	TRBJ2-1	TGTGTCAGCAGTTTATACTCCGTCAATGAGCAGTTCTTC	CVSSLYSVNEQFF
-	TRBV20-1	-	TRBJ1-4	TGCAATGCTAGTGCTCTAGGCTCAACTAATGAAAAACTGTTTTTT	CNASALGSTNEKLFF
-	TRBV6-5	-	TRBJ2-1	TGTGCCAGCAGACGATTAGCGGAAGGACGATCGGACAATGAACAGTTCTTC	CASRRLAEGRSDNEQFF
-	TRBV4-2	-	TRBJ2-2	TGTGTCAGCAGGGGACGGGAAGACACCAGGGAGCTGTTTTTT	CVSRGREDTRELFF
few	TRBV7-9	-	TRBJ2-2	TGTGCCAGCAGCCGGGCGGGGCCTCAGTCCACCGGGGAGCTGTTTTTT	CASSRAGPQSTGELFF
-	TRBV7-6	-	TRBJ2-7	TGTGCCAGCAGCTTAACGGGCAGCAACTACGAGCAGTACTTC	CASSLTGSNYEQYF
-	TRBV5-4	-	TRBJ2-1	TGTTGCAGCAGCGCACGGGGGTATATGGGACAGCAACAGTTCTTC	CCSSARGYMGQQQFF
-	TRBV29-1	-	TRBJ2-7	TGCAGCGTTGTAAAGGGTCGGGACGGACTCTATGAGCAGTACTTC	CSVVKGRDGLYEQYF
few	TRBV5-1	-	TRBJ1-5	TGCGCCAGCAGCCCTTCACCTAGCAATCAGCCCCAGCATTTT	CASSPSPSNQPQHF
many	TRBV11-1	TRBD2	TRBJ2-1	TGTGCCAGCAGCCCAACTAGCGGGAGCTCCTACAATGAGCAGTTCTTC	CASSPTSGSSYNEQFF
-	TRBV6-5	-	TRBJ1-2	TGTACCAGCAGTTACAGACCTAACTATGGCTACATCTTC	CTSSYRPNYGYIF
-	TRBV5-4	-	TRBJ2-1	TGTGCCAGCAGCGCACATGGATATATGGGAGAGCAACAGTTCTTC	CASSAHGYMGEQQFF
few	TRBV20-1	-	TRBJ2-7	TGCAGTGCTAGAGGAGAGCAGGGGCGAAGGAACGAGCAGTACTTC	CSARGEQGRRNEQYF
few	TRBV6-6	-	TRBJ1-5	TGTGCCAGCAGTTACGGACAGAGCTTTGGTCAGCCCCAGCATTTT	CASSYGQSFGQPQHF
few	TRBV6-4	-	TRBJ1-4	TGTGTCAGGGGATCTGGACAGACTGCAACTAATGAAAAACTGTTTTTT	CVRGSGQTATNEKLFF
large	TRBV6-5	-	TRBJ2-3	TGTGCCAGCAGTTTTAACGGGAGAGGAGGAGATACGCAGTATTTT	CASSFNGRGGDTQYF
-	TRBV11-2	-	TRBJ2-1	TGTGCCAGCAACTTAGCGAGTAGCGGTTACAATGAGCGGTCCTTC	CASNLASSGYNERSF
few	TRBV20-1	TRBD1	TRBJ1-6	TGCGGTGCTAGAGATCGTGGGACAGCAAATTCACCCCTCCACTTT	CGARDRGTANSPLHF
many	TRBV12-3/TRBV12-4	TRBD1	TRBJ2-7	TGTGCCAGCAGGGGGACAGGGGGCTACGAGCAGTACTTC	CASRGTGGYEQYF
once	TRBV12-3/TRBV12-4	-	TRBJ2-7	TGTGCCAGCGCAACTCGGGGGAGCGGTGAGCGGTACTTC	CASATRGSGERYF
many	TRBV5-4	-	TRBJ1-2	TGTGCCAGCAGCTTGGATAGGGCTTTGGGCGGCTACACCTTC	CASSLDRALGGYTF
-	TRBV6-5	TRBD2	TRBJ2-3	TGTGCCAGCAGTTCTAGCGGGAGTGGGTCGGATATGCAGTATTTT	CASSSSGSGSDMQYF
-	TRBV11-2	-	TRBJ1-1	TGTGCCAGCTGCTTAGGAGTGAACACTGAGGCTTTCTTT	CASCLGVNTEAFF